This T cell receptor (beta chain) was captured in a study of blood T cell repertoires in COVID-19. The CDR3 length is 13 residues. Trimming shortened V by 6 bases and J by 6 bases, and 12 bases separated the two germline ends. Germline loops: CDR1 MNHEY, CDR2 SVGAGI. Data came from immunoSEQ multiplex PCR; TCRdb stores just in-frame clones and leaves some out. The sample carries 35,000 to 45,000 clones, approximately 86% recorded once. The sample consisted of peripheral blood. The genes are TRBV6-5 and TRBJ2-1, with D perhaps TRBD2 (6 bases). This receptor was taken from a man aged 55 to 70 with acute or convalescent COVID-19. The CDR3 sequence is CASRRGMGNEQFF. The CDR3 DNA reads TGTGCCAGCAGGCGGGGAATGGGCAATGAGCAGTTCTTC.